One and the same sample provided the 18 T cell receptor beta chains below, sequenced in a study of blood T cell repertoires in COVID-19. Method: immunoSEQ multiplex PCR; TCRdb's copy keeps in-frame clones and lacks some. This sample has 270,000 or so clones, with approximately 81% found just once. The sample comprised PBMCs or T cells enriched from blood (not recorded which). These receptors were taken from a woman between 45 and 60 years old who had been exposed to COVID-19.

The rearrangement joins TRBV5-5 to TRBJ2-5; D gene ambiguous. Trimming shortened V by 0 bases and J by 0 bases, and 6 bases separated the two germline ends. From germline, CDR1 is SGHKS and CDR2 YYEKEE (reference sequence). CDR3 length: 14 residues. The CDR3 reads CASSLGQNQETQYF. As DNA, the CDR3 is TGTGCCAGCAGCTTGGGGCAGAACCAAGAGACCCAGTACTTC.

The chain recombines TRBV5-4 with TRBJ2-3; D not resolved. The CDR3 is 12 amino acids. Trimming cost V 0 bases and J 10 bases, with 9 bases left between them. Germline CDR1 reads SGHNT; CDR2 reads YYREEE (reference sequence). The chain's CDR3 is CASSLATSAQYF. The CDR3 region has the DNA TGTGCCAGCAGCTTGGCCACTTCGGCGCAGTATTTT.

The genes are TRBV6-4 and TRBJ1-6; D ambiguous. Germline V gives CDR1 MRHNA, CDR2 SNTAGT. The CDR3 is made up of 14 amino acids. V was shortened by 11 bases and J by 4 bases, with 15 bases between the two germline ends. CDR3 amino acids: CAGPEGSYNSPLHF. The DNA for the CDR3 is TGTGCCGGCCCAGAGGGATCTTATAATTCACCCCTCCACTTT.

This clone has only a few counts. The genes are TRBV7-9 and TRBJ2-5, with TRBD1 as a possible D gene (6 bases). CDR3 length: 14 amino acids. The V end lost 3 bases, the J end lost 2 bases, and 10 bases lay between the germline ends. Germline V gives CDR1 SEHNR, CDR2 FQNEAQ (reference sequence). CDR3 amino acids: CASSFVRGQETQYF. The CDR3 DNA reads TGTGCCAGCAGCTTCGTAAGGGGGCAAGAGACCCAGTACTTC.

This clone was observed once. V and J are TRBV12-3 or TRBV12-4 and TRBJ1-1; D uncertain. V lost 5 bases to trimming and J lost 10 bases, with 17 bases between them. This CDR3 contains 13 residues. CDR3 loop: CASSPTDPSRAFF. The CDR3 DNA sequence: TGTGCCAGCAGTCCGACCGACCCTTCTAGAGCTTTCTTT.

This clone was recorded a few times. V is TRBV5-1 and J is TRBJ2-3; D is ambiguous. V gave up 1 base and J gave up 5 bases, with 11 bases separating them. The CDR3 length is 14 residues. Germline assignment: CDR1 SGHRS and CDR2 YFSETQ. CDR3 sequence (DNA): TGCGCCAGCAGCTTGAGAAGTCTCAGAGATACGCAGTATTTT. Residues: CASSLRSLRDTQYF.

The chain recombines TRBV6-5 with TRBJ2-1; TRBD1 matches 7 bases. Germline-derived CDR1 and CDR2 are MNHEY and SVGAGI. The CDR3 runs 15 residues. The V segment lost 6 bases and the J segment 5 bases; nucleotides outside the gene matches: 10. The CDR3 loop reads CASSRRTGVHNEQFF. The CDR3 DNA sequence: TGTGCCAGCAGCCGGAGGACAGGAGTTCACAATGAGCAGTTCTTC.

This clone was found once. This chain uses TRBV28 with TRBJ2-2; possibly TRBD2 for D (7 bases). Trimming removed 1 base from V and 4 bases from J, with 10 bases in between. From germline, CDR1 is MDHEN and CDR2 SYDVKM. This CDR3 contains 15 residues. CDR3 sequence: CASSLSGEGTGELFF. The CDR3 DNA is TGTGCCAGCAGTTTATCAGGGGAGGGCACCGGGGAGCTGTTTTTT.

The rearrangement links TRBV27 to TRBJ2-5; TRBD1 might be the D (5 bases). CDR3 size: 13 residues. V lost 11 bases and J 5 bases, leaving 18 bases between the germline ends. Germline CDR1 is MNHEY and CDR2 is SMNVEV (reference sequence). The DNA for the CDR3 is TGTGCCGCAGGCAGGGCCCGAAGGGAGACCCAGTACTTC. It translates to CAAGRARRETQYF.

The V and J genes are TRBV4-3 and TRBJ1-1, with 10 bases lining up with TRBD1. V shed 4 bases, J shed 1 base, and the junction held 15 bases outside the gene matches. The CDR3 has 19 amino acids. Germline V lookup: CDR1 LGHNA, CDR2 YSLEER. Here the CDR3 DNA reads TGCGCCAGCAGCCGACTCGTAGCTGGAGGACAGGGGGGGAACACTGAAGCTTTCTTT. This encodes CASSRLVAGGQGGNTEAFF.

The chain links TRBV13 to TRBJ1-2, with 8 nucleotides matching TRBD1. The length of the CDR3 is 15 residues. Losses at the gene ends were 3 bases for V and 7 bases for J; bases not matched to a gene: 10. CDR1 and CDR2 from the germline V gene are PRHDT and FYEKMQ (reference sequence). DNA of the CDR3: TGTGCCAGCAGCTTGCTTAGGACAGGGAGTGGTGGCTACACCTTC. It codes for CASSLLRTGSGGYTF.

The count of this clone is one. The CDR3 spells CASSPQGTGNTIYF. Here the CDR3 DNA reads TGTGCCAGCAGCCCGCAGGGGACTGGAAACACCATATATTTT. The chain combines TRBV11-2 with TRBJ1-3; the D gene is possibly TRBD1 (6 bases). Germline V CDR1 and CDR2: SGHAT, FQNNGV. This CDR3 is built from 14 residues. Trimming removed 5 bases at V and 2 bases at J, with 10 bases between. The complete variable domain, with remaining parts taken from reference TRBV11-2 and TRBJ1-3, reads EAGVAQSPRYKIIEKRQSVAFWCNPISGHATLYWYQQILGQGPKLLIQFQNNGVVDDSQLPKDRFSAERLKGVDSTLKIQPAKLEDSAVYLCASSPQGTGNTIYFGEGSWLTVV.

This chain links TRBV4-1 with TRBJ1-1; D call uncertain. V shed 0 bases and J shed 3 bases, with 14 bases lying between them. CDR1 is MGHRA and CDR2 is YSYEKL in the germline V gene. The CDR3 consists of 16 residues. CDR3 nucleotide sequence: TGCGCCAGCAGCCAAGACGTGTGGGCAAGTGACACTGAAGCTTTCTTT. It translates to CASSQDVWASDTEAFF.

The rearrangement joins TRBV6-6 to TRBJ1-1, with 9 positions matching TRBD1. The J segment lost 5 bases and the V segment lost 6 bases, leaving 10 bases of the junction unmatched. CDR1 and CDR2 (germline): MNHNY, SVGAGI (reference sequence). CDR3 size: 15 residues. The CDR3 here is CASRGQGGLVTEAFF. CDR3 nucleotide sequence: TGTGCCAGCAGGGGACAGGGAGGTTTGGTTACTGAAGCTTTCTTT.

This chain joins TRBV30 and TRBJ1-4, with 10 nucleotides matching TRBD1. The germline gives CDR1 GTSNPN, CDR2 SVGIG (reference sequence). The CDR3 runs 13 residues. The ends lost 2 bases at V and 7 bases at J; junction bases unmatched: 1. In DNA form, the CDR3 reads TGTGCCTGGAGTTGGACAGGGGGTGAAAAACTGTTTTTT. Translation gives CAWSWTGGEKLFF.

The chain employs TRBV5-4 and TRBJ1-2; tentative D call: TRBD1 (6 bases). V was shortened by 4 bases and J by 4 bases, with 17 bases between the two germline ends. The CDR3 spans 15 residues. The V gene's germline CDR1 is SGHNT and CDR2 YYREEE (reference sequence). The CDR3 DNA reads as TGTGCCAGCAGCGAACAACAGGGAATTGGCTATGGCTACACCTTC. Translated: CASSEQQGIGYGYTF.

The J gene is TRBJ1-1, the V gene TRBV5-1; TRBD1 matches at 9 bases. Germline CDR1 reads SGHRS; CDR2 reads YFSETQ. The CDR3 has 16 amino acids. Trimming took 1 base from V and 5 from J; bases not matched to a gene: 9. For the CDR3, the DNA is TGCGCCAGCAGCTTGCGAGGACAGGGGTTGGGGACTGAAGCTTTCTTT. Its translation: CASSLRGQGLGTEAFF.

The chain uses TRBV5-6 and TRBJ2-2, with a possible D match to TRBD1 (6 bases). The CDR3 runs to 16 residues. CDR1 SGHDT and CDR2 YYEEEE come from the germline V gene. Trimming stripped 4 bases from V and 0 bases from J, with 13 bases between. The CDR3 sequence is CASSPGTPTNTGELFF. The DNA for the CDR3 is TGTGCCAGCAGCCCCGGGACACCTACGAACACCGGGGAGCTGTTTTTT.